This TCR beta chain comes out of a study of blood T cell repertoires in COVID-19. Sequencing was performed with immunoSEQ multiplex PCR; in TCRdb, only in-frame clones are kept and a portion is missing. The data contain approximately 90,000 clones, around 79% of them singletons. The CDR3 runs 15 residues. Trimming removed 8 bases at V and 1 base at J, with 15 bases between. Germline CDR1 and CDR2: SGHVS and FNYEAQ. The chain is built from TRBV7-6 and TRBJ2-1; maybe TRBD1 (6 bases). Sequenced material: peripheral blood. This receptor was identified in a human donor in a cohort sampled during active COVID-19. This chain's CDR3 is CASQGQRTSYNEQFF. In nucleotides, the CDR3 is TGTGCCAGCCAAGGACAGCGAACTTCCTACAATGAGCAGTTCTTC.